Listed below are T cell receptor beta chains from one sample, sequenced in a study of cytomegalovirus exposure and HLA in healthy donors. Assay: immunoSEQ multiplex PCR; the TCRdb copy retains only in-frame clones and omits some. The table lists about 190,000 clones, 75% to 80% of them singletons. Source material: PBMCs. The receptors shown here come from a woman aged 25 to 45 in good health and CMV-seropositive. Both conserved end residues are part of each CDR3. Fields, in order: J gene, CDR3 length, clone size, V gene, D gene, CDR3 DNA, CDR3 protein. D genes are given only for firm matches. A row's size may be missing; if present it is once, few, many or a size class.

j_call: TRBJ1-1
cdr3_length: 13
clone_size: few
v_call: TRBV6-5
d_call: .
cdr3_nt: TGTGCCAGCAGTCGGGGGGAAAACACTGAAGCTTTCTTT
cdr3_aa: CASSRGENTEAFF

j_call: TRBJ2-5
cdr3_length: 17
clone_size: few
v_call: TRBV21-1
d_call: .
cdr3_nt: TGTGCCAGCAGCCAAGCCAGACTAGCGGGGAACCAAGAGACCCAGTACTTC
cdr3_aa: CASSQARLAGNQETQYF

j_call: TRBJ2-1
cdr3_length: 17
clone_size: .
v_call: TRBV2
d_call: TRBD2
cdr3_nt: TGTGCCAGCAGTGCGACTAGCGGGACCCTCTCCTACAATGAGCAGTTCTTC
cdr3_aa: CASSATSGTLSYNEQFF

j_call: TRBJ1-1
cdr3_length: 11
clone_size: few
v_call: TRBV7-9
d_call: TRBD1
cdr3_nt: TGTGCCAGCAGCGCGGACAGGGTCCCTTTCTTT
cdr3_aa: CASSADRVPFF

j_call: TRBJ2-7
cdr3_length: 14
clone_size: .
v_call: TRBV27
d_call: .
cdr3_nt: TGTGCCAGCAGTTACTCAGGACAGAAGTACGAGCAGTACTTC
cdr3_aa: CASSYSGQKYEQYF

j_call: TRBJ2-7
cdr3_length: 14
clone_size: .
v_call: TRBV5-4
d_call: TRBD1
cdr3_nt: TGTGCCAGCAGCACCGGGACAGGGTCGTACGAGCAGTACTTC
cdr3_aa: CASSTGTGSYEQYF

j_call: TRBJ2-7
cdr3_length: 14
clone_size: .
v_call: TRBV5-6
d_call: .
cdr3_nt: TGTGCCAGCAGCTTGGGAGGGGACACCTACGAGCAGTACTTC
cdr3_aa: CASSLGGDTYEQYF

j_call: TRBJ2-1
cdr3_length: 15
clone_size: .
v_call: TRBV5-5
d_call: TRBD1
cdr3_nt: TGTGCCAGCAGCAGAGGACAGGGACCTTACAATGAGCAGTTCTTC
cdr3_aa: CASSRGQGPYNEQFF

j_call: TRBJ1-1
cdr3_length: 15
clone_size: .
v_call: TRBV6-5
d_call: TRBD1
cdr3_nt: TGTGCCAGCGTCTCAGGGGGTGCCATAGACACTGAAGCTTTCTTT
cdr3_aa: CASVSGGAIDTEAFF

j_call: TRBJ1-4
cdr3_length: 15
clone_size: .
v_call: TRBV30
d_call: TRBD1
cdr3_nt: TGTGCCTGGAGTCCAGGGGGCAGGGGTCATGAAAAACTGTTTTTT
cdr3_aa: CAWSPGGRGHEKLFF

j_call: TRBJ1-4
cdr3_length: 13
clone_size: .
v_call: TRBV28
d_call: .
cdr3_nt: TGTGCCAGCAGTGCGAGAGTCCCTGAAAAACTGTTTTTT
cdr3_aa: CASSARVPEKLFF

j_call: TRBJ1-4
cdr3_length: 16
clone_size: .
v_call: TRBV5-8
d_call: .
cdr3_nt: TGTGCCAGCAGCTTCAGGCTCGGTCAGGGCAATGAAAAACTGTTTTTT
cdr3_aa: CASSFRLGQGNEKLFF